This TCR beta chain was documented in a study of blood T cells in healthy people across ages. Study observations and caveats: Estimates of diversity drawn from one million T cells were considered underestimates. Age brought a roughly linear fall in TCR beta diversity measured per million T cells.

A second PCR of 7 to 11 cycles used a sample-barcoded 5' primer and a J-beta primer mix. All samples gave at least 2.5 million CDR3-containing paired-end reads. TCRdb redid the calling of the 5' RACE reads with MiXCR, one entry per CDR3 protein. The sample lists hundreds of thousands of distinct CDR3 sequences; 52% were seen once. This CDR3 contains 14 residues. Trimming cost V 2 bases and J 5 bases, with 12 bases left between them. CDR1 is ENHRY, CDR2 SYGVKD, per germline. With respect to this clonotype: Its target is unknown.

Per sample, extraction of total RNA gave at least 6 micrograms in every case. The chain has TRBV10-3 and TRBJ1-1, with D perhaps TRBD1 (5 bases). Material for sequencing was blood. The receptor was derived from a woman at least 80 years old in good health. CDR3 protein: CAISEGGGTTEAFF. The CDR3, as DNA: TGTGCCATCAGTGAGGGGGGGGGTACAACTGAAGCTTTCTTT.